One sample yielded the 26 T cell receptor beta chains listed below, sequenced in a study of regulatory T cells in long-lasting Graves disease. Time point reported: persistent/refractory GD, antithyroid drugs over 5 years with positive TRAb. PBMCs provided the RNA from which the TCR library was made. Construction of the TCR beta libraries employed iRepertoire HTBI primers in conjunction with Arm-PCR of CDR3 regions. TCRdb called the multiplex PCR reads again in MiXCR, with one record for every CDR3 protein. The data contain 400,000 or so distinct CDR3 sequences, roughly a quarter of them singletons. The sample in question was peripheral blood mononuclear cells (PBMCs), obtained when the disease was refractory, from a patient treated with antithyroid drugs. These receptors all come from a female donor with Graves disease.

This clonotype has at least ten counts. This rearrangement joins TRBV20-1 to TRBJ2-5; 10 bases are a match to TRBD2. Trimming at V came to 3 bases and at J to 6 bases, leaving 10 bases not matched to a gene. The CDR3 totals 15 residues. CDR1 is DFQATT, CDR2 SNEGSKA, per germline (reference sequence). The CDR3 region is CSASRAAGGPKTQYF. The CDR3 nucleotides are TGCAGTGCTAGCCGGGCAGCGGGAGGGCCCAAGACCCAGTACTTC.

V gene TRBV7-8 combines with J gene TRBJ1-2; TRBD1 might be the D (5 bases). V dropped 3 bases and J dropped 8 bases, with 13 bases sitting between them. This CDR3 contains 13 residues. The germline CDR1 and CDR2 sequences are SGHVS and FQNEAQ. CDR3 coding DNA: TGTGCCAGCAGCTTGGCAGGGTCCCGGGGCTACACCTTC. This translates into CASSLAGSRGYTF. The full variable domain, in which reference TRBV7-8 and TRBJ1-2 provide the parts outside the CDR3, is GAGVSQSPRYKVAKRGQDVALRCDPISGHVSLFWYQQALGQGPEFLTYFQNEAQLDKSGLPSDRFFAERPEGSVSTLKIQRTQQEDSAVYLCASSLAGSRGYTFGSGTRLTVV.

This clonotype was seen more than once but under ten times. The rearrangement links TRBV5-1 to TRBJ2-5; TRBD2 agrees at 8 bases. This CDR3 has 17 residues. Germline CDR1 is SGHRS and CDR2 is YFSETQ. Trimming removed 7 bases from V and 4 bases from J; junction bases left unmatched: 18. The CDR3: CASSGPPAGGPPETQYF. The CDR3, as DNA: TGCGCCAGCTCCGGCCCCCCGGCGGGAGGCCCCCCAGAGACCCAGTACTTC.

This chain uses TRBV7-2 with TRBJ2-7, with 7 bases fitting TRBD1. The V segment lost 5 bases and the J segment 3 bases; nucleotides outside the gene matches: 7. CDR3 size: 14 residues. Germline V CDR1 and CDR2: SGHTA, FQGNSA. The CDR3 sequence is CASSGGTASYEQYF. The CDR3 nucleotides are TGTGCCAGCAGCGGTGGGACAGCAAGCTACGAGCAGTACTTC.

The CDR3: CSARPGTGVSYEQYF. The CDR3 DNA is TGCAGTGCTAGGCCCGGGACAGGCGTATCCTACGAGCAGTACTTC. The gene calls are TRBV20-1 and TRBJ2-7; TRBD1 agrees at 8 bases. V trimming: 3 bases; J trimming: 1 base; junction bases outside the gene matches: 8. The CDR3 sequence is 15 residues long. Germline V CDR1 and CDR2: DFQATT, SNEGSKA (reference sequence).

With regard to this clonotype: This is likely an artifact of a read error, given a far larger clone one base away. In this CDR3 the conserved last residue, phenylalanine or tryptophan, is missing, so a read error is likely. The chain couples TRBV7-2 to TRBJ2-5, with D uncertain. Deletions cut 6 bases from V and 4 bases from J, with 9 bases between. CDR1 is SGHTA, CDR2 FQGNSA, per germline. The CDR3 spans 12 residues. CDR3 nucleotides: TGTGCCAGCAGTTACTCATCAGAGACCCAGTACCTC. Translation: CASSYSSETQYL.

The rearrangement links TRBV5-1 to TRBJ1-1; D ambiguous. Germline CDR1 and CDR2: SGHRS and YFSETQ. V lost 0 bases to trimming and J lost 5 bases, with 8 bases between them. This CDR3 is built from 13 residues. The CDR3 is CASSLATGTEAFF. As DNA, the CDR3 is TGCGCCAGCAGCTTGGCCACCGGGACTGAAGCTTTCTTT.

In this sample, this clonotype turned up many times. The chain carries TRBV2 and TRBJ1-1, with no clear D. This CDR3 spans 13 amino acids. V was cut by 0 bases and J by 2 bases, with 4 bases left in between. The germline V gene has CDR1 SNHLY and CDR2 FYNNEI. CDR3 region: CASSEAANTEAFF. The DNA of the CDR3 is TGTGCCAGCAGTGAAGCGGCAAACACTGAAGCTTTCTTT.

The chain has TRBV29-1 and TRBJ2-1; a possible D gene is TRBD1 (7 bases). The V end was cut by 4 bases, the J end by 0 bases, with 10 bases between. The CDR3 runs 14 residues. From germline, CDR1 is SQVTM and CDR2 ANQGSEA. CDR3 bases: TGCAGCGTTGCCCAGGGGGGCTCCTACAATGAGCAGTTCTTC. Its translation is CSVAQGGSYNEQFF.

This chain links TRBV9 with TRBJ2-3; D is unresolved. The CDR3 length is 15 residues. Germline V gene sequence: CDR1 SGDLS, CDR2 YYNGEE. Trimming shortened V by 3 bases and J by 0 bases, and 11 bases separated the two germline ends. CDR3 nucleotides: TGTGCCAGCAGCGGGAGTTTAGAAAGCACAGATACGCAGTATTTT. Encoded protein: CASSGSLESTDTQYF.

This clonotype was counted many times. The V call is TRBV5-1, the J call TRBJ1-3; tentatively, D is TRBD1 (6 bases). V lost 1 base to trimming and J lost 5 bases, with 19 bases between them. Germline CDR1 and CDR2: SGHRS and YFSETQ. This CDR3 is 17 amino acids long. The CDR3 nucleotides read TGCGCCAGCAGCTTGAGGGGGTCGGACAGCCTCAGAAACACCATATATTTT. Translation: CASSLRGSDSLRNTIYF.

This clonotype was seen a few times. CDR3 sequence reads: CASSPLPGTQSYEQYF. CDR3 nucleotides: TGTGCCAGCAGTCCACTTCCTGGGACCCAGTCCTACGAGCAGTACTTC. The chain combines TRBV27 with TRBJ2-7; possibly TRBD1 or TRBD2 for D (5 bases each). Germline-derived CDR1 and CDR2 are MNHEY and SMNVEV (reference sequence). Trimming removed 5 bases at V and 1 base at J, with 18 bases between. The CDR3 extends over 16 amino acids.

This clonotype was observed many times. This chain uses TRBV7-2 with TRBJ1-6; D is undetermined. This CDR3 region has 17 residues. Per the germline V gene, CDR1 is SGHTA and CDR2 is FQGNSA. The V end was cut by 1 base, the J end by 4 bases, with 14 bases between. The chain's CDR3 is CASSLVGSGAYNSPLHF. The DNA of the CDR3 is TGTGCCAGCAGCTTAGTCGGCTCGGGAGCTTATAATTCACCCCTCCACTTT.

The table lists this clonotype with many counts. The chain recombines TRBV6-5 with TRBJ1-1; possibly TRBD1 for D (5 bases). Germline assignment: CDR1 MNHEY and CDR2 SVGAGI. This CDR3 has 15 residues. V lost 0 bases to trimming and J lost 0 bases, with 8 bases between them. This CDR3 reads CASSYSPRVNTEAFF. CDR3 in DNA: TGTGCCAGCAGTTACTCGCCCAGGGTGAACACTGAAGCTTTCTTT.

This chain links TRBV7-3 with TRBJ2-1; D remains ambiguous. Per the germline V gene, CDR1 is SGHTA and CDR2 is FQGTGA. Trimming took off 2 bases at V and 9 bases at J, with 11 bases between the two ends. The CDR3 extends over 13 amino acids. The CDR3 nucleotides are TGTGCCAGCAGCTTAGCCGTTTTCCGTGAGCAGTTCTTC. Translation: CASSLAVFREQFF.

The V and J genes are TRBV7-2 and TRBJ2-7; D ambiguous. V was trimmed by 4 bases and J by 2 bases, leaving 9 bases between them. Germline V gives CDR1 SGHTA, CDR2 FQGNSA. The CDR3 has 13 amino acids. This CDR3 reads CASSYQRTYEQYF. In DNA form, the CDR3 reads TGTGCCAGCAGCTACCAGAGAACCTACGAGCAGTACTTC.

The chain joins TRBV29-1 to TRBJ2-1; 7 bases match TRBD2. The germline V gene has CDR1 SQVTM and CDR2 ANQGSEA. CDR3 length: 15 amino acids. The junction had 16 bases not matched to a gene; V was cut back by 6 bases and J by 8 bases. CDR3 coding DNA: TGCAGCGTCCCGGCACTAGCGCATACCAAGGATGAGCAGTTCTTC. The encoded protein is CSVPALAHTKDEQFF.

The chain has TRBV6-1 and TRBJ2-7; D may be TRBD1 (6 bases). Trimming cost V 5 bases and J 3 bases, with 14 bases left between them. This CDR3 region has 14 residues. Per the germline V gene, CDR1 is MNHNS and CDR2 is SASEGT. The CDR3 DNA reads as TGTGCCAGCAGTAAACCGGGACAAAGCTACGAGCAGTACTTC. Translation: CASSKPGQSYEQYF.

This chain links TRBV7-2 with TRBJ1-5, with 9 bases fitting TRBD1. Germline V gene sequence: CDR1 SGHTA, CDR2 FQGNSA. V gave up 2 bases and J gave up 3 bases; unmatched junction bases: 8. This CDR3 is 17 amino acids long. CDR3 in DNA: TGTGCCAGCAGCTTAAGGGGGGACAGGGACTACAATCAGCCCCAGCATTTT. Translating it yields CASSLRGDRDYNQPQHF. The full variable domain, in which reference TRBV7-2 and TRBJ1-5 provide the parts outside the CDR3, is GAGVSQSPSNKVTEKGKDVELRCDPISGHTALYWYRQSLGQGLEFLIYFQGNSAPDKSGLPSDRFSAERTGGSVSTLTIQRTQQEDSAVYLCASSLRGDRDYNQPQHFGDGTRLSIL.

This chain links TRBV15 with TRBJ2-7, with 9 bases matching TRBD1. The germline V gene has CDR1 LNHNV and CDR2 YYDKDF (reference sequence). This CDR3 is 14 amino acids long. V dropped 4 bases and J dropped 5; count of bases not matched to a gene: 6. CDR3 loop: CATSMGQGFNEQYF. The CDR3 nucleotides are TGTGCCACCAGCATGGGACAGGGTTTCAACGAGCAGTACTTC.

The gene calls are TRBV6-1 and TRBJ2-3; D possibly corresponds to TRBD2 (5 bases). The CDR3 is made up of 14 amino acids. Trimming took off 7 bases at V and 3 bases at J, with 14 bases between the two ends. Germline V gene data show CDR1 as MNHNS and CDR2 as SASEGT. Here the CDR3 reads CASTLGLATDTQYF. In DNA form, the CDR3 reads TGTGCCAGCACCCTCGGACTGGCGACAGATACGCAGTATTTT.

The chain employs TRBV6-1 and TRBJ1-6; tentatively, D is TRBD1 (6 bases). The ends were cut back, 6 bases at V and 4 bases at J, with 16 bases in the middle. CDR1 and CDR2 (germline): MNHNS, SASEGT. This CDR3 has 16 amino acids. CDR3 region: CASRPEGERYNSPLHF. CDR3 in DNA: TGTGCCAGCAGACCCGAGGGGGAACGGTATAATTCACCCCTCCACTTT.

The genes are TRBV28 and TRBJ2-2; 9 nucleotides agree with TRBD2. This CDR3 spans 15 amino acids. Germline V gives CDR1 MDHEN, CDR2 SYDVKM. V shed 5 bases and J 4 bases; nucleotides not matched to a gene: 5. The CDR3 nucleotides read TGTGCCAGCAGTCGAGCGGGAGGTTCCACCGGGGAGCTGTTTTTT. This codes for CASSRAGGSTGELFF.

In this sample, this clonotype turned up a few times. CDR3 DNA sequence: TGTGCCAGCAGCCCCTATACCGGGGGCTCCTACGAGCAGTACTTC. Amino acids: CASSPYTGGSYEQYF. The rearrangement links TRBV7-7 to TRBJ2-7; perhaps TRBD2 as D (6 bases). This CDR3 has 15 residues. V was pared by 5 bases and J by 0 bases, with 14 bases between. Germline CDR1 and CDR2: SSHAT and FNYEAQ (reference sequence).

V gene TRBV29-1 combines with J gene TRBJ1-3; D unclear. V was pared by 5 bases and J by 0 bases, with 2 bases between. Germline CDR1 reads SQVTM; CDR2 reads ANQGSEA. This CDR3 comprises 11 residues. The CDR3 sequence is CSVRSGNTIYF. CDR3 bases: TGCAGCGTTCGCTCTGGAAACACCATATATTTT.

This rearrangement joins TRBV7-3 to TRBJ1-1; D is undetermined. Germline CDR1 SGHTA, CDR2 FQGTGA. CDR3 length: 13 residues. V was cut by 1 base and J by 7 bases, with 10 bases left in between. The CDR3 region is CASSLKGSVEAFF. In DNA form, the CDR3 reads TGTGCCAGCAGCTTAAAAGGGTCAGTTGAAGCTTTCTTT.